The rows below give T cell receptor beta chains drawn from one sample of a study of regulatory T cells in long-lasting Graves disease. TCRdb called the multiplex PCR reads again in MiXCR, with one record for every CDR3 protein. In the table there are about 540,000 distinct CDR3 sequences, roughly 14% of which are singletons. These data also formed part of another study, on T cells in Graves' hyperthyroidism and ophthalmopathy.

Material: peripheral blood mononuclear cells (PBMCs), obtained at new diagnosis, from a patient treated with antithyroid drugs. The source of these receptors is a man aged 25-45 years with Graves disease. CDR3s include the opening cysteine and the closing phenylalanine or tryptophan. The order of the fields is J gene, CDR3 length, V gene, clone size, D gene, CDR3 DNA, CDR3 protein. A D gene is named only where the DNA matches it firmly. Size tells how often a clone was seen (once, few, many) or the class of an expanded clone, and some rows leave it out.

TRBJ1-4 | 15 | TRBV9 | . | TRBD1 | TGTGCCAGCAGCCCCCAGACAGGGAATAATGAAAAACTGTTTTTT | CASSPQTGNNEKLFF
TRBJ1-4 | 12 | TRBV12-3/TRBV12-4 | many | . | TGTGCCAGCAGGCCAGACAGAGGAAAACTGTTTTTT | CASRPDRGKLFF
TRBJ2-1 | 16 | TRBV7-9 | many | TRBD2 | TGTGCCAGCAGCTCGAGCAGACTAGCGGGAGAAAATGAGCAGTTCTTC | CASSSSRLAGENEQFF
TRBJ2-7 | 12 | TRBV24-1 | . | . | TGTGCCCCCAGTGGAGGGAGCTACGAGCAGTACTTC | CAPSGGSYEQYF
TRBJ2-5 | 12 | TRBV20-1 | many | . | TGCAGTGCTAGAGGTCGGCAAGAGACCCAGTACTTC | CSARGRQETQYF
TRBJ1-2 | 13 | TRBV27 | many | . | TGTGCCAGCAGTCTACAGGTGAACTATGGCTACACCTTC | CASSLQVNYGYTF
TRBJ1-2 | 13 | TRBV5-6 | many | . | TGTGCCAGCAATCGGGCAGGCGGGAATGGCTACACCTTC | CASNRAGGNGYTF
TRBJ2-1 | 15 | TRBV18 | many | TRBD2 | TGTGCCAGCTCACCAAGGAGCGGGAGATACAATGAGCAGTTCTTC | CASSPRSGRYNEQFF
TRBJ2-3 | 16 | TRBV20-1 | . | TRBD2 | TGCAGTGCACTTCTAGCGGGAGGGCCGGGCACAGATACGCAGTATTTT | CSALLAGGPGTDTQYF
TRBJ1-2 | 13 | TRBV9 | . | . | TGTGCCAGCGGCCGTTCCTTAAACTATGGCTACACCTTC | CASGRSLNYGYTF
TRBJ1-1 | 14 | TRBV27 | few | . | TGTGCCAGCAGTTCGGCCAGGGTACCCACTGAAGCTTTCTTT | CASSSARVPTEAFF
TRBJ2-1 | 15 | TRBV30 | . | TRBD2 | TGTGCCTGGAGCAACGGACTAGCGGGTTTCAATGAGCAGTTCTTC | CAWSNGLAGFNEQFF
TRBJ1-3 | 17 | TRBV29-1 | . | . | TGCAGCGCCGCTAAGACTACAGGGATTTTTGAGGGAAACACCATATATTTC | CSAAKTTGIFEGNTIYF
TRBJ1-2 | 14 | TRBV12-5 | few | TRBD1 | TGTGCTAGTGGCTCGGACAGGGTAGTAGGCGGCTACACCTTC | CASGSDRVVGGYTF
TRBJ2-1 | 17 | TRBV5-1 | many | . | TGCGCCAGCAGCCCCTCCGGGGTAGCGTCGGTCTACAATGAGCAGTTCTTC | CASSPSGVASVYNEQFF
TRBJ2-1 | 14 | TRBV6-2/TRBV6-3 | few | TRBD2 | TGTGCCAGCAAAGAACTAGCGGGAGGTAATGAGCAGTTCTTC | CASKELAGGNEQFF
TRBJ2-5 | 19 | TRBV7-9 | . | TRBD2 | TGTGCCAGCAGCCCCGGGACTAGCGGGCAATCCCCTATTGGGGGGACCCAGTACTTC | CASSPGTSGQSPIGGTQYF
TRBJ2-7 | 13 | TRBV27 | . | TRBD2 | TGTGCCAGCAGGAGGACTAGCGACTACGAGCAGTACTTC | CASRRTSDYEQYF
TRBJ2-7 | 10 | TRBV7-9 | many | . | TGTGCCAGCAGCGGTTACGAGCAGTACTTC | CASSGYEQYF
TRBJ2-7 | 13 | TRBV12-3/TRBV12-4 | many | . | TGTGCCAGCAGTAGCGAGAGAACCTACGAGCAGTACTTC | CASSSERTYEQYF
TRBJ2-3 | 15 | TRBV20-1 | . | . | TGCAGTGCTAGAGTGGGGAGCAGCCACACAGATACGCAGTATTTT | CSARVGSSHTDTQYF
TRBJ1-2 | 16 | TRBV6-1 | . | . | TGTGCCAGCAGCTCCGAGGGACTCAGGAGGAGCTATGGCTACACCTTC | CASSSEGLRRSYGYTF
TRBJ1-3 | 15 | TRBV5-1 | many | . | TGCGCCAGCAGCTTGACCGGAGGGAATGGAAACACCATATATTTT | CASSLTGGNGNTIYF
TRBJ1-4 | 16 | TRBV7-2 | . | TRBD1 | TGTGCCAGCAGCTTAAGGGGGACAGTAGCTAATGAAAAACTGTTTTTT | CASSLRGTVANEKLFF
TRBJ2-5 | 14 | TRBV2 | once | TRBD2 | TGTGCCAGCAGCTCTTTCCCGGGGGGAGAGACCCAGCACTTC | CASSSFPGGETQHF
TRBJ1-5 | 14 | TRBV28 | . | . | TGTGCCAGCAGCACCTCGGGGGGGGCGCAGCCCCAGCATTTT | CASSTSGGAQPQHF
TRBJ2-2 | 16 | TRBV12-3/TRBV12-4 | many | TRBD1 | TGTGCCAGCAGGACCGGACAGGGTTTCAACACCGGGGAGCTGTTTTTT | CASRTGQGFNTGELFF
TRBJ2-1 | 14 | TRBV6-1 | many | TRBD2 | TGTGCCACTACCGGGACTAGCGGTTACAATGAGCAGTTCTTC | CATTGTSGYNEQFF
TRBJ1-1 | 15 | TRBV7-2 | . | TRBD1 | TGTGCCAGCAGCTCCTTGACAGGGACGAACACTGAAGCTTTCTTT | CASSSLTGTNTEAFF
TRBJ1-1 | 12 | TRBV5-1 | few | . | TGCGCCAGCAGCTCTGACATGACTGAAGCTTTCTTT | CASSSDMTEAFF
TRBJ2-1 | 15 | TRBV12-3/TRBV12-4 | many | . | TGTGCCAGCAGTTTGGGTCCAGGGCGGGGTAATGAGCAGTTCTTC | CASSLGPGRGNEQFF
TRBJ1-5 | 13 | TRBV30 | many | . | TGTGCCTGGAGCCTTGAGAGGGGGCAGCCCCAGCATTTT | CAWSLERGQPQHF
TRBJ2-7 | 15 | TRBV12-3/TRBV12-4 | many | . | TGTGCCAGCAGTCTACGCGAGGGCGGATCCTACGAGCAGTACTTC | CASSLREGGSYEQYF
TRBJ2-7 | 16 | TRBV19 | . | TRBD2 | TGTGCCAGTAGTGGAGGGAGGAGCGGGATACGCTACGAGCAGTACTTC | CASSGGRSGIRYEQYF
TRBJ1-5 | 14 | TRBV11-2 | many | . | TGTGCCAGCAGCTCGGACGGTGGCAATCAGCCCCAGCATTTT | CASSSDGGNQPQHF
TRBJ2-1 | 15 | TRBV29-1 | many | . | TGCAGCGTTGAAGACGGTGGGGGAGCGCGCGATGAGCAGTTCTTC | CSVEDGGGARDEQFF
TRBJ2-2 | 13 | TRBV13 | . | . | TGTGCCAGCAGCCCAACGGTAGACGGGGAGCTGTTTTTT | CASSPTVDGELFF
TRBJ2-3 | 15 | TRBV29-1 | few | . | TGCAGCGTCACCCCCCCGCAGCGGAGCACAGATACGCAGTATTTT | CSVTPPQRSTDTQYF
TRBJ2-3 | 12 | TRBV2 | many | . | TGTGCCAGCAGTGAAAGAGGAAGGACGCAGTATTTT | CASSERGRTQYF
TRBJ2-7 | 14 | TRBV3-1 | many | . | TGTGCCAGCAGCCAGTGGAGGCTCTCCTACGAGCAGTACTTC | CASSQWRLSYEQYF
TRBJ2-7 | 14 | TRBV5-1 | many | . | TGCGCCAGCAGCTTGGTTAGCGGTCCCTACGAGCAGTACTTC | CASSLVSGPYEQYF
TRBJ2-3 | 16 | TRBV12-3/TRBV12-4 | many | . | TGTGCCAGCAGTGGAGGGGATGAGATCATAACAGATACGCAGTATTTT | CASSGGDEIITDTQYF
TRBJ2-1 | 15 | TRBV5-4 | . | TRBD2 | TGTGCCAGCAGCTTGTTGGGGACTAGTGACAATGAGCAGTTCTTC | CASSLLGTSDNEQFF
TRBJ2-1 | 15 | TRBV20-1 | many | TRBD2 | TGCAGTGCTCCCCCGACTAGCGGGGCCTACAATGAGCAGTTCTTC | CSAPPTSGAYNEQFF
TRBJ1-1 | 14 | TRBV29-1 | many | TRBD1 | TGCAGCGTTGAGGAACAGGGGATGAACACTGAAGCTTTCTTT | CSVEEQGMNTEAFF
TRBJ2-5 | 13 | TRBV11-2 | few | . | TGCGCCAGCAGCGAGGGGCTCCGGGAGACCCAGTACTTC | CASSEGLRETQYF
TRBJ2-2 | 14 | TRBV10-3 | few | . | TGTGCCATCAGTGAACAAGTAACTACCGGGGAGCTGTTTTTT | CAISEQVTTGELFF
TRBJ2-2 | 17 | TRBV3-1 | few | . | TGTGCCAGCAGCCACGAAGAAGAGCAGTGGACCACCGGGGAGCTGTTTTTT | CASSHEEEQWTTGELFF
TRBJ2-5 | 16 | TRBV24-1 | . | TRBD2 | TGTGCCACCAGTGATTTGACTAGCGGCCCAGTGGAGACCCAGTACTTC | CATSDLTSGPVETQYF
TRBJ2-2 | 15 | TRBV2 | many | TRBD1 | TGTGCCAGCAAATCGGGACAGGGGGACACCGGGGAGCTGTTTTTT | CASKSGQGDTGELFF
TRBJ2-7 | 13 | TRBV27 | few | TRBD2 | TGTGCCAGCAGACAACTAGCGGGAGGGCCGGGGTTATTC | CASRQLAGGPGLF
TRBJ2-1 | 17 | TRBV24-1 | few | TRBD1 | TGTGCCACCAGTGATTTGCCCGGGACAGGGGTACACAATGAGCAGTTCTTC | CATSDLPGTGVHNEQFF
TRBJ2-5 | 17 | TRBV3-1 | few | . | TGTGCCAGCAGCCAAGTAAGATTCGACGGCCCCCAAGGGACCCAGTACTTC | CASSQVRFDGPQGTQYF
TRBJ1-1 | 13 | TRBV6-1 | many | . | TGTGCCAGCAGACCGAAAGGACAGTTTAAAGCTTTCTTT | CASRPKGQFKAFF
TRBJ2-5 | 16 | TRBV6-5 | few | TRBD2 | TGTGCCAGCAGTTCTGAGCGGGAGGGCCCTCAAGAGACCCAGTACTTC | CASSSEREGPQETQYF
TRBJ2-1 | 13 | TRBV7-9 | many | . | TGTGCCAGCAGCTTTAGGATTTACAATGAGCAGTTCTTC | CASSFRIYNEQFF
TRBJ2-7 | 15 | TRBV5-1 | many | . | TGCGCCAGCAGCTTGGGAGGCATTGGCCGCTACGAGCAGTACTTC | CASSLGGIGRYEQYF
TRBJ2-3 | 14 | TRBV12-3/TRBV12-4 | many | TRBD2 | TGTGCCAGCAGAAGCGGGAGGGGCACAGATACGCAGTATTTT | CASRSGRGTDTQYF
TRBJ2-1 | 15 | TRBV20-1 | many | TRBD2 | TGCAGTGCTAGAGGGGCGGGAGGACTCTACAATGAGCAGTTCTTC | CSARGAGGLYNEQFF
TRBJ2-4 | 14 | TRBV12-3/TRBV12-4 | . | . | TGTGCCAGCAGCCTCAGGACCCACCAAAACATTCAGTACTTC | CASSLRTHQNIQYF